This T cell receptor (beta chain) was sequenced for a study of OX40 agonist ivuxolimab in advanced cancers. Regarding the study as a whole: Partial responders at 0.1-3.0 mg/kg had among the lowest clonal expansion.

To note about this clone: Antigen unknown.

Method: immunoSEQ multiplex PCR; TCRdb's copy keeps in-frame clones and lacks some. This table holds around 71,000 clones, roughly 78% found once. Sequencing used CD4+ or CD8+ T cells sorted from blood, obtained in a trial of the OX40 agonist ivuxolimab. This clonotype originated in an adult with an advanced solid tumor such as melanoma, head and neck, liver or kidney cancer.

The CDR3 loop reads CASSQKIRGLNTEAFF. The DNA for the CDR3 is TGTGCCAGCAGCCAAAAGATCAGGGGGCTTAACACTGAAGCTTTCTTT. The V gene is TRBV14, the J gene TRBJ1-1, with 8 bases lining up with TRBD1. The V and J ends lost 2 bases and 2 bases, in that order; junction bases with no gene match: 7. The CDR3 covers 16 residues. From germline, CDR1 is SGHDN and CDR2 FVKESK.